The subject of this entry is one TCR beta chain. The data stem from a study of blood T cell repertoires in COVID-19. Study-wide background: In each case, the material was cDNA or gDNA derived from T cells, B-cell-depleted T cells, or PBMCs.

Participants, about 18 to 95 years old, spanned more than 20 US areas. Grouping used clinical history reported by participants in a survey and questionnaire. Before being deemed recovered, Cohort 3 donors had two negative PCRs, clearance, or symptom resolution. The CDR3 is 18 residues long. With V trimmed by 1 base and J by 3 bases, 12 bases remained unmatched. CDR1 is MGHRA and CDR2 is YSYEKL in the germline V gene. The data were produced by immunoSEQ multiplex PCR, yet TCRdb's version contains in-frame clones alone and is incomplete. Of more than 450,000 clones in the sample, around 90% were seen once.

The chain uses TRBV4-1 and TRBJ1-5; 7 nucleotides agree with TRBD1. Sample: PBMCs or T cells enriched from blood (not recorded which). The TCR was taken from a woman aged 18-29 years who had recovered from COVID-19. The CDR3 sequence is CASSQGGAGTAYNQPQHF. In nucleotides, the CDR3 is TGCGCCAGCAGCCAAGGGGGGGCCGGGACAGCTTACAATCAGCCCCAGCATTTT.